This T cell receptor (beta chain) was profiled in a study of PD-1 blockade in mismatch repair-deficient tumors. General study findings and limits: Rapid post-treatment expansion, then contraction, generally preceding radiologic response, marked tumor-resident clones.

Measured with immunoSEQ multiplex PCR; TCRdb has only the in-frame clones, and not every one. The sample holds tens of thousands of clones, over 70% seen once. The CDR3 contains 14 residues. Trimming took 5 bases from V and 3 from J, leaving 13 bases between them. Germline V gene lookup returns CDR1 MNHEY and CDR2 SMNVEV (reference sequence). Note on this clone: The antigen remains undetermined.

The receptor was derived from an adult with mismatch repair-deficient cancer. The chain uses TRBV27 and TRBJ1-1; TRBD1 might be the D (6 bases). Sequencing was performed on peripheral blood, taken 12 weeks after starting pembrolizumab. The CDR3 loop is CASSLLDRYTEAFF. CDR3 DNA: TGTGCCAGCAGTCTACTGGACAGATACACTGAAGCTTTCTTT.